This T cell receptor beta chain stems from a study of blood T cell repertoires in COVID-19 (dated by TCRdb to the early 2020s). About the study as a whole: Samples from collaborators originated in the United States, Italy and Spain and spanned both the acute and convalescent phases of COVID-19. The material from the prospective study consisted of cDNA or gDNA derived from T cells, B-cell-depleted T cells, or PBMCs. The dataset comprised deeply sampled blood TCRbeta repertoires from subjects exposed to, actively infected with, or recovered from COVID-19. The repertoires were made available in a free public database intended to serve as a resource for research on the immune response to SARS-CoV-2. The samples were drawn from two sources: the first 160 participants of the ongoing ImmuneRACE study, and approximately 1,300 subjects contributed by 6 global collaborators. Nearly every sample came with metadata listing a de-identified subject ID, COVID-19 status, age in years and sex. Where HLA class I and class II types were available, the types were taken from metadata supplied by the sample provider, not from assay-based typing.

This clone was seen a few times. Its binding antigen is unknown. Base qualities were left out, and no much larger clone turns up one base away. What the study reported, not specific to this receptor: How much clinical and demographic metadata was included differed by source and by participant, and the metadata was provided uncurated.

Another Seattle source contributed samples from volunteer blood donors who had recovered from COVID-19. Collaborating institutions collected whole blood in K2EDTA tubes following their own protocols. For TCRbeta analysis, collaborators shipped samples in one of three forms: frozen whole blood, isolated PBMCs, or DNA extracted from either of those sample types. According to the germline V gene (reference sequence), CDR1 reads SGHKS and CDR2 reads YYEKEE. The CDR3 runs 19 amino acids, cysteine and phenylalanine included. Just the 57-base CDR3 DNA is kept, in frame starting at base 1. The trim is 5 bases for V and 2 bases for J, with a gap of 28 bases between the germline ends. TCRbeta CDR3 regions were amplified from genomic DNA by means of the immunoSEQ Assay, a bias-controlled multiplex PCR. In the original analysis: The number of nucleated cells in each sample was estimated from the amplification of reference gene primers within the assay. To quantify the absolute abundance of each unique TCRbeta CDR3 rearrangement, sequence reads were collapsed and filtered. For each sample, productive Simpson clonality was calculated as the square root of Simpson's diversity index across productive rearrangements. This immuneACCESS table, as held by TCRdb, lists in-frame sequences with V and J called but not all clones. Of the missing ones, under half trace to an unresolved V gene in checked studies; the others have no known cause. The DNA gave D and trimming, while V, J and clone size come from that table. For this sample the table gives approximately 200,000 clones, of which 84% were detected only once. The ten largest account for more than 4.5% of the sample.

Sequencing was done on a sample of peripheral blood. The V and J genes are TRBV5-5 and TRBJ1-2; possibly the D gene is TRBD1, per 6 matching bases. The source is a woman in her sixties who had recovered from COVID-19. The CDR3: CASRRWGQISTTTNYGYTF. Read as DNA, the sequence is TGTGCCAGCAGACGTTGGGGACAAATCTCGACGACGACCAACTATGGCTACACCTTC.